The entry below describes one TCR beta chain. Its antigen is still unknown. Only in-frame clones appear in the TCRdb table, and some are missing; sequencing was by immunoSEQ multiplex PCR. In the table there are 50,000 to 70,000 clones, under 80% of which are singletons. The data originate from a study of vaccination effects on CD4 cells after COVID-19. Study-level findings and limits: Early post-infection timepoints were missing from the study, which also had few convalescent patients.

On day 10 of culture, CD4+ T cells were separated out. The vaccine given was either BNT162b2 or mRNA-1273, in two doses. Germline V gene sequence: CDR1 LGHDT, CDR2 YNNKEL (reference sequence). The CDR3 has 11 residues. With 6 bases removed from V and 10 bases from J, the gap between germline ends came to 12 bases. The chain recombines TRBV3-1 (or the pseudogene TRBV3-2) with TRBJ1-1, with D possibly matching TRBD1 (5 bases). The receptor's source is a human donor who received a COVID-19 vaccine. Sequenced material: CD4+ T cells from PBMCs cultured without peptide, taken after COVID-19 vaccination. Written as DNA, the CDR3 is TGTGCCAGCAGGGGGGGTGGCGGAGCTTTCTTT. Translation gives CASRGGGGAFF.